One and the same sample provided the 11 T cell receptor beta chains below, sequenced in a study of cytomegalovirus exposure and HLA in healthy donors. 13 Jbeta primers and 60 Vbeta primers were used for the PCR. Sequencing was performed with immunoSEQ multiplex PCR; in TCRdb, only in-frame clones are kept and a portion is missing. Listed are 200,000 to 250,000 clones; 1.1% falls within the top ten. Sample: PBMCs. The origin of the receptors is a girl aged 2 to 9 in good health and CMV-seropositive.

The CDR3 loop is CASSSSSGDYNEQFF. DNA of the CDR3: TGTGCCAGCAGCTCCTCTAGCGGAGACTACAATGAGCAGTTCTTC. The V and J genes are TRBV7-9 and TRBJ2-1; 7 bases line up with TRBD2. This CDR3 comprises 15 residues. Germline assignment: CDR1 SEHNR and CDR2 FQNEAQ (reference sequence). The ends lost 4 bases at V and 3 bases at J; junction bases unmatched: 6.

The chain uses TRBV7-6 and TRBJ1-4; no clear D gene. Trimming stripped 5 bases from V and 8 bases from J, with 9 bases between. Germline CDR1 SGHVS, CDR2 FNYEAQ. This CDR3 has 12 residues. This CDR3 is CASSPGGEKLFF. The CDR3 coding sequence is TGTGCCAGCAGCCCGGGAGGGGAAAAACTGTTTTTT.

The V gene is TRBV6-5, the J gene TRBJ2-2; 8 bases fit TRBD2. V gave up 8 bases and J gave up 7 bases; unmatched junction bases: 12. The V gene's germline CDR1 is MNHEY and CDR2 SVGAGI. The CDR3 extends over 15 amino acids. The chain's CDR3 is CASQGYGGANGELFF. For the CDR3, the DNA is TGTGCCAGCCAAGGATACGGGGGGGCGAACGGGGAGCTGTTTTTT.

The rearrangement links TRBV13 to TRBJ1-2; TRBD1 agrees at 8 bases. J was trimmed by 5 bases and V by 4 bases; bases with no gene match: 6. This CDR3 contains 14 residues. Germline V CDR1 and CDR2: PRHDT, FYEKMQ (reference sequence). The CDR3 DNA follows: TGTGCCAGCAGCTCCGGGACAGGCCGTTATGGCTACACCTTC. Translating it yields CASSSGTGRYGYTF.

This chain connects TRBV7-3 to TRBJ2-1; possible D gene TRBD2, 5 bases. The CDR3 totals 15 residues. Germline V CDR1 and CDR2: SGHTA, FQGTGA. V dropped 5 bases and J dropped 1 base, with 12 bases sitting between them. CDR3 amino acids: CASSVLAGSYNEQFF. In nucleotides, the CDR3 is TGTGCCAGCAGCGTGCTAGCCGGGTCCTACAATGAGCAGTTCTTC.

The rearrangement links TRBV29-1 to TRBJ1-1, with 9 bases identical to TRBD1. V was pared by 4 bases and J by 6 bases, with 9 bases of the junction left unmatched. This CDR3 has 14 amino acids. CDR1 and CDR2 (germline): SQVTM, ANQGSEA. CDR3 in DNA: TGCAGCGTTGTTGGGGGACAGGGCGGCGCTGAAGCTTTCTTT. Protein: CSVVGGQGGAEAFF.

V usage is TRBV27 and J usage is TRBJ2-7; 12 bases line up with TRBD1. Trimming cost V 3 bases and J 3 bases; bases outside gene matches: 6. CDR1 is MNHEY and CDR2 is SMNVEV in the germline V gene (reference sequence). The CDR3 is 16 amino acids. DNA for the CDR3: TGTGCCAGCAGTTTTTCGGGGACAGGGGGCGTCTACGAGCAGTACTTC. It translates to CASSFSGTGGVYEQYF.

The chain is built from TRBV15 and TRBJ2-4; 9 positions match TRBD1. The CDR3 is 19 amino acids. Unmatched junction bases numbered 12, after V lost 2 bases and J lost 1 base. CDR1 LNHNV and CDR2 YYDKDF come from the germline V gene (reference sequence). The CDR3 protein is CATSRPTIGQGFAKNIQYF. The CDR3 bases are TGTGCCACCAGCAGACCGACGATTGGACAGGGGTTTGCCAAAAACATTCAGTACTTC.

The CDR3 nucleotides are TGTGCCAGCAGCTTAGGTCTAGGGGTTCAAGAGACCCAGTACTTC. Residues: CASSLGLGVQETQYF. This rearrangement joins TRBV7-8 to TRBJ2-5; tentative D call: TRBD1 (5 bases). Germline V gene sequence: CDR1 SGHVS, CDR2 FQNEAQ. V shed 1 base and J shed 2 bases, with 11 bases lying between them. This CDR3 has 15 residues.

The gene calls are TRBV27 and TRBJ1-2, with 7 bases that match TRBD1. CDR3 length equals 13 residues. Trimming removed 5 bases from V and 4 bases from J; junction bases left unmatched: 4. CDR1 MNHEY and CDR2 SMNVEV come from the germline V gene (reference sequence). The CDR3 nucleotides are TGTGCCAGCAGTCAGACAGGGATCTATGGCTACACCTTC. This encodes CASSQTGIYGYTF.

The gene calls are TRBV4-1 and TRBJ2-3; D might be TRBD2 (6 bases). V was clipped by 2 bases and J by 1 base, with 10 bases between them. CDR3 length equals 15 residues. Germline assignment: CDR1 MGHRA and CDR2 YSYEKL. CDR3 residues: CASSQTPSGTDTQYF. In nucleotides, the CDR3 is TGCGCCAGCAGCCAAACCCCTAGCGGCACAGATACGCAGTATTTT.